This T cell receptor (beta chain) was observed in a study of identical twins. Germline V gives CDR1 SGHRS, CDR2 YFSETQ. Trimming removed 2 bases at V and 8 bases at J, with 17 bases between. The CDR3 length is 15 residues. TCRdb redid the calling of the 5' RACE reads with MiXCR, one entry per CDR3 protein. The profile shows about 200,000 distinct CDR3 sequences, approximately 15% of them singletons. In addition, the sample was reused for a study of T cells expressing NK-cell markers.

The receptor's source is a woman aged 18-29 years in good health. The rearrangement uses TRBV5-1 and TRBJ2-1, with D perhaps TRBD2 (7 bases). Sequencing was performed on CD8+ T cells sorted from blood. CDR3 DNA sequence: TGCGCCAGCAGCTTATCTAGGGGGGGCCGGGATGAGCAGTTCTTC. Its translation is CASSLSRGGRDEQFF. The full variable domain, in which reference TRBV5-1 and TRBJ2-1 provide the parts outside the CDR3, is KAGVTQTPRYLIKTRGQQVTLSCSPISGHRSVSWYQQTPGQGLQFLFEYFSETQRNKGNFPGRFSGRQFSNSRSEMNVSTLELGDSALYLCASSLSRGGRDEQFFGPGTRLTVL.